What follows are 26 T cell receptor beta chains derived from one specimen sequenced in a study of response to subunit inactivated influenza vaccine. From the RT-PCR reads, TCRdb called clonotypes with MiXCR, one entry per CDR3 protein. The repertoire has about 610,000 distinct CDR3 sequences, 13% to 15% of them found once; the top ten carry around 10%. The specimen comprised PBMCs from blood, sampled about 12 days after vaccination. These receptors all come from a man in his forties or fifties who received an inactivated influenza vaccine.

V and J are TRBV4-3 and TRBJ2-2, with 10 bases lining up with TRBD2. Germline V gene lookup returns CDR1 LGHNA and CDR2 YSLEER. Trimming at V came to 1 base and at J to 6 bases, leaving 5 bases not matched to a gene. There are 16 residues in the CDR3. This CDR3 is CASSQALAGVAGELFF. In DNA form, the CDR3 reads TGCGCCAGCAGCCAAGCCCTAGCGGGAGTAGCCGGGGAGCTGTTTTTT.

This clonotype was observed a few times. The chain joins TRBV28 to TRBJ2-5; 13 bases are a match to TRBD2. Trimming took 5 bases from V and 0 from J; bases not matched to a gene: 3. This CDR3 is 16 amino acids long. Germline-derived CDR1 and CDR2 are MDHEN and SYDVKM. CDR3 nucleotide sequence: TGTGCCAGCAGTCCAGGGACTAGCGGGGACCAAGAGACCCAGTACTTC. It encodes CASSPGTSGDQETQYF.

In this sample, this clonotype turned up many times. The chain has TRBV6-2 or TRBV6-3 and TRBJ1-5; D possibly corresponds to TRBD1 (6 bases). The germline V gene encodes CDR1 MNHEY and CDR2 SVGEGT. There are 13 residues in the CDR3. Trimming removed 6 bases from V and 3 bases from J, with 9 bases in between. The chain's CDR3 is CASSGQFNQPQHF. The CDR3 DNA is TGTGCCAGCAGCGGACAGTTCAATCAGCCCCAGCATTTT.

The rearrangement uses TRBV3-1 and TRBJ1-1; D is unresolved. Germline values: CDR1 LGHDT, CDR2 YNNKEL (reference sequence). This CDR3 has 13 amino acids. V was cut by 4 bases and J by 6 bases, with 12 bases left in between. The CDR3 nucleotides read TGTGCCAGCAGCCCTACCCTGCTCGCTGAAGCTTTCTTT. Translating it yields CASSPTLLAEAFF.

This clonotype showed up many times. This sequence joins TRBV11-2 and TRBJ2-2, with TRBD1 matching 12 bases. The CDR3 has 15 amino acids. The V segment lost 5 bases and the J segment 6 bases; nucleotides outside the gene matches: 4. CDR1 is SGHAT, CDR2 FQNNGV, per germline. The CDR3 here is CASSRDRGLPGELFF. The DNA of the CDR3 is TGTGCCAGCAGCAGGGACAGGGGGCTACCCGGGGAGCTGTTTTTT.

The V call is TRBV20-1, the J call TRBJ1-2; D uncertain. CDR3 size: 12 residues. Trimming stripped 2 bases from V and 4 bases from J, with 8 bases between. From germline, CDR1 is DFQATT and CDR2 SNEGSKA (reference sequence). The CDR3 DNA reads TGCAGTGCTAGACCGAAGGGCTATGGCTACACCTTC. The encoded protein is CSARPKGYGYTF.

The genes are TRBV7-8 and TRBJ2-5; D possibly uses TRBD1 or TRBD2 (5 bases each). Looked up from germline, CDR1 is SGHVS and CDR2 is FQNEAQ. V dropped 0 bases and J dropped 2 bases, with 13 bases sitting between them. The CDR3 length is 16 residues. CDR3 sequence reads: CASSLALNWGQETQYF. In nucleotides, the CDR3 is TGTGCCAGCAGCTTAGCGCTCAATTGGGGGCAAGAGACCCAGTACTTC.

This clonotype was counted at least ten times. The chain uses TRBV5-6 and TRBJ2-2; D possibly corresponds to TRBD2 (5 bases). This CDR3 is built from 15 residues. Germline V gives CDR1 SGHDT, CDR2 YYEEEE. V was cut by 2 bases and J by 0 bases, with 8 bases left in between. This chain's CDR3 is CASSLGLTNTGELFF. The CDR3 nucleotides are TGTGCCAGCAGCTTAGGACTTACGAACACCGGGGAGCTGTTTTTT.

This clonotype has a handful of counts. The chain combines TRBV10-3 with TRBJ2-1, with TRBD1 as a possible D gene (6 bases). In germline, CDR1 is ENHRY, CDR2 SYGVKD. The CDR3 is made up of 14 amino acids. Trimming pared 4 bases from V and 6 bases from J, leaving 13 bases between. DNA for the CDR3: TGTGCCATCAGTGCTAGGCAGGGGTCCAATGAGCAGTTCTTC. Translated, it gives CAISARQGSNEQFF.

The chain couples TRBV24-1 to TRBJ2-7; no definite D call. Germline CDR1 is KGHDR and CDR2 is SFDVKD. Between the trimmed V and J ends, which lost 3 bases and 3 bases, there was a span of 14 bases. CDR3 length equals 15 residues. CDR3 protein: CATSDAREVGYEQYF. Here the CDR3 DNA reads TGTGCCACCAGTGATGCCCGTGAGGTCGGCTACGAGCAGTACTTC.

This clonotype has at least ten counts. This chain links TRBV29-1 with TRBJ2-7; D possibly matches TRBD1 or TRBD2 (6 bases each). V gave up 4 bases and J gave up 3 bases, with 13 bases separating them. CDR1 is SQVTM, CDR2 ANQGSEA, per germline. CDR3 size: 13 residues. The CDR3 spells CSVARGLDYEQYF. The DNA of the CDR3 is TGCAGCGTTGCCCGGGGGCTCGACTACGAGCAGTACTTC.

The chain links TRBV20-1 to TRBJ1-5, with 12 bases matching TRBD1. This CDR3 region has 18 residues. The junction had 9 bases not matched to a gene; V was cut back by 3 bases and J by 0 bases. The germline V gene encodes CDR1 DFQATT and CDR2 SNEGSKA (reference sequence). The CDR3 is CSASLGDRGLASNQPQHF. The CDR3 nucleotides read TGCAGTGCTAGCCTTGGGGACAGGGGGCTTGCTAGCAATCAGCCCCAGCATTTT.

In its sample, this clonotype was seen many times. The rearrangement uses TRBV9 and TRBJ2-1; maybe TRBD2 (5 bases). This CDR3 has 16 amino acids. Per the germline V gene, CDR1 is SGDLS and CDR2 is YYNGEE. V was shortened by 3 bases and J by 6 bases, with 19 bases between the two germline ends. The CDR3 nucleotides read TGTGCCAGCAGCGGCGGGCTAGTCTTTCTAGGCAATGAGCAGTTCTTC. Protein product: CASSGGLVFLGNEQFF.

A few counts support this clonotype. The rearrangement uses TRBV29-1 and TRBJ2-5; TRBD2 might be the D (5 bases). The CDR3 has 12 residues. With 6 bases removed from V and 5 bases from J, the gap between germline ends came to 13 bases. Germline CDR1 is SQVTM and CDR2 is ANQGSEA. The CDR3 DNA reads as TGCAGCGTCCGAGAACCGGGGGAGACCCAGTACTTC. This translates into CSVREPGETQYF.

V is TRBV12-3 or TRBV12-4 and J is TRBJ1-5; D is unclear. This CDR3 comprises 14 residues. V lost 4 bases to trimming and J lost 2 bases, with 9 bases between them. CDR3 in DNA: TGTGCCAGCAGTTCATCAGTCCGCAATCAGCCCCAGCATTTT. This encodes CASSSSVRNQPQHF.

This clonotype turned up a few times. This chain connects TRBV7-8 to TRBJ2-7; D tentatively fits TRBD1 or TRBD2 (5 bases each). The CDR3 is 17 amino acids. From germline, CDR1 is SGHVS and CDR2 FQNEAQ. With 0 bases removed from V and 0 bases from J, the gap between germline ends came to 15 bases. The CDR3 loop is CASSLAQRQGSSYEQYF. CDR3 coding DNA: TGTGCCAGCAGCTTAGCCCAGCGGCAGGGCAGCTCCTACGAGCAGTACTTC.

This chain uses TRBV3-1 with TRBJ1-3; 8 bases agree with TRBD1. The germline V gene encodes CDR1 LGHDT and CDR2 YNNKEL (reference sequence). The CDR3 is 14 amino acids. CDR3 DNA: TGTGCAAGCCGACAGACAGGGGCAGGAAACACCATATATTTT. Translating gives CASRQTGAGNTIYF.

As to this clonotype: A read error may be the cause here, since a much bigger clone is one base away. V gene TRBV12-3 or TRBV12-4 combines with J gene TRBJ1-5; D uncertain. CDR3 size: 12 residues. The ends were cut back, 3 bases at V and 4 bases at J, with 4 bases in the middle. Written as DNA, the CDR3 is TGTGCCAGCAGTTTTATAAATCAGCCCCAGCATTTT. This codes for CASSFINQPQHF.

This clonotype was picked up a small number of times. This chain connects TRBV5-6 to TRBJ1-6, with TRBD1 matching over 7 bases. The ends lost 3 bases at V and 6 bases at J; junction bases unmatched: 9. This CDR3 is built from 16 residues. Germline-derived CDR1 and CDR2 are SGHDT and YYEEEE. CDR3 sequence (DNA): TGTGCCAGCAGCTCGATGACAGGGACCTTTAATTCACCCCTCCACTTT. It is translated as CASSSMTGTFNSPLHF.

The chain employs TRBV24-1 and TRBJ2-3, with 10 nucleotides matching TRBD1. This CDR3 spans 15 amino acids. The ends lost 3 bases at V and 4 bases at J; junction bases unmatched: 3. Germline V CDR1 and CDR2: KGHDR, SFDVKD. In DNA form, the CDR3 reads TGTGCCACCAGTGATCCGGGACAGGGGCCAGATACGCAGTATTTT. Translation: CATSDPGQGPDTQYF.

This clonotype was detected only a few times. The CDR3: CASSTGQGSEQYF. For the CDR3, the DNA is TGTGCCAGCAGTACGGGACAGGGCAGCGAGCAGTACTTC. This chain links TRBV12-3 or TRBV12-4 with TRBJ2-7; 9 positions agree with TRBD1. This CDR3 is 13 amino acids long. V was clipped by 5 bases and J by 6 bases; unmatched bases: 5.

The chain couples TRBV5-1 to TRBJ2-3; 7 positions agree with TRBD1. Germline V lookup: CDR1 SGHRS, CDR2 YFSETQ. The V segment lost 0 bases and the J segment 2 bases; nucleotides outside the gene matches: 3. This CDR3 is built from 15 residues. CDR3 DNA sequence: TGCGCCAGCAGCTTGGGGGACAGCAACACAGATACGCAGTATTTT. This encodes CASSLGDSNTDTQYF. The variable domain in full, with the rest retrieved from reference TRBV5-1 and TRBJ2-3, is KAGVTQTPRYLIKTRGQQVTLSCSPISGHRSVSWYQQTPGQGLQFLFEYFSETQRNKGNFPGRFSGRQFSNSRSEMNVSTLELGDSALYLCASSLGDSNTDTQYFGPGTRLTVL.

This clonotype has a handful of counts. The chain links TRBV6-1 to TRBJ1-6; D is uncertain. Trimming took off 3 bases at V and 11 bases at J, with 5 bases between the two ends. The CDR3 is made up of 11 amino acids. Germline-derived CDR1 and CDR2 are MNHNS and SASEGT. The CDR3 DNA sequence: TGTGCCAGCAGTGAGGGTCCACCCCTCCACTTT. This translates into CASSEGPPLHF.

In this sample, this clonotype turned up a few times. The V and J genes are TRBV7-6 and TRBJ2-3; 10 nucleotides agree with TRBD2. The junction had 12 bases not matched to a gene; V was cut back by 3 bases and J by 0 bases. Per germline, CDR1 SGHVS and CDR2 FNYEAQ. The CDR3 loop spans 19 amino acids. CDR3 amino acids: CASSLGYPSGRTSTDTQYF. CDR3 nucleotides: TGTGCCAGCAGCTTGGGGTATCCTAGCGGGAGAACTAGCACAGATACGCAGTATTTT.

This clonotype was detected a few times. V usage is TRBV3-1 and J usage is TRBJ2-7, with D possibly matching TRBD1 (7 bases). This CDR3 spans 16 amino acids. Looked up from germline, CDR1 is LGHDT and CDR2 is YNNKEL (reference sequence). V was pared by 3 bases and J by 6 bases, with 21 bases between. The CDR3 nucleotides are TGTGCCAGCAGCCAGGGGGGACAGATCATAAACAGCGAGCAGTACTTC. This gives the protein CASSQGGQIINSEQYF.

The genes are TRBV4-2 and TRBJ2-1, with 14 positions matching TRBD2. The CDR3 consists of 19 residues. Germline CDR1 reads LGHNA; CDR2 reads YNFKEQ. Unmatched junction bases numbered 7, after V lost 2 bases and J lost 1 base. CDR3 nucleotide sequence: TGTGCCAGCAGCCAACTTGGACTAGCGGGGGGTGGGTCCTACAATGAGCAGTTCTTC. As protein: CASSQLGLAGGGSYNEQFF.